Below are 25 T cell receptor beta chains sequenced from a single sample in a study of cytomegalovirus exposure and HLA in healthy donors. PCR was performed using 60 Vbeta and 13 Jbeta primers. The protocol was immunoSEQ multiplex PCR, while the TCRdb copy is restricted to in-frame clones and leaves out a portion. Among about 140,000 clones, 73% were seen once, and the ten largest hold 1.3%. The sequencing sample was made of PBMCs. Every receptor here comes from a woman between 35 and 50 years old in good health and CMV-seronegative.

The V gene is TRBV5-5, the J gene TRBJ1-2; 7 nucleotides match TRBD1. After removal of 6 bases from V and 8 bases from J, the junction contained 13 bases not matched to a gene. The germline CDR1 and CDR2 sequences are SGHKS and YYEKEE (reference sequence). The CDR3 runs 14 residues. DNA for the CDR3: TGTGCCAGCACTAATTCAACAGGGGCCCCCGGCTACACCTTC. Translating it yields CASTNSTGAPGYTF.

The CDR3 coding sequence is TGTGCCAGCAGCGTTGGGGGGCGGGGGGGCACAGATACGCAGTATTTT. Its translation: CASSVGGRGGTDTQYF. The chain has TRBV9 and TRBJ2-3; 8 nucleotides line up with TRBD2. Looked up from germline, CDR1 is SGDLS and CDR2 is YYNGEE. V dropped 2 bases and J dropped 1; count of bases not matched to a gene: 6. The CDR3 has 16 residues.

This clone was found a few times. This chain joins TRBV5-1 and TRBJ1-5, with 7 bases identical to TRBD1. CDR1 and CDR2 (germline): SGHRS, YFSETQ. The ends lost 0 bases at V and 6 bases at J; junction bases unmatched: 6. CDR3 length: 15 residues. The CDR3 DNA reads as TGCGCCAGCAGCTTGGAGGGACAGTCGGGTCAGCCCCAGCATTTT. Encoded protein: CASSLEGQSGQPQHF.

The rearrangement uses TRBV7-9 and TRBJ2-1; 9 nucleotides agree with TRBD1. CDR3 length equals 15 residues. With V trimmed by 7 bases and J by 7 bases, 11 bases remained unmatched. CDR1 and CDR2 from the germline V gene are SEHNR and FQNEAQ (reference sequence). DNA of the CDR3: TGTGCCAGCATCCTCCGGGACAGGGAGAGGAATGAGCAGTTCTTC. Translated: CASILRDRERNEQFF.

The J gene is TRBJ1-1, the V gene TRBV28, with D maybe TRBD1 (5 bases). There are 13 residues in the CDR3. CDR1 is MDHEN and CDR2 is SYDVKM in the germline V gene. Trimming pared 4 bases from V and 4 bases from J, leaving 10 bases between. CDR3 bases: TGTGCCAGCAGTTACGGACAAGCCACTGAAGCTTTCTTT. It specifies CASSYGQATEAFF.

This chain links TRBV21-1 with TRBJ2-1; no DNA check was done on the table's D call, TRBD1. TRBV21-1 is reported as a pseudogene. The CDR3 extends over 14 amino acids. CDR3 coding DNA: TGTGCCAGCAGCGCCGGGACAGGCTTAAATGAGCAGTTCTTC. Translation gives CASSAGTGLNEQFF.

This chain connects TRBV2 to TRBJ2-3; TRBD2 matches at 9 bases. V dropped 4 bases and J dropped 3; count of bases not matched to a gene: 5. Germline V gene data show CDR1 as SNHLY and CDR2 as FYNNEI. The CDR3 spans 15 residues. In nucleotides, the CDR3 is TGTGCCAGCAGTGTTGGCGGGGGGGGGACAGATACGCAGTATTTT. This encodes CASSVGGGGTDTQYF.

The CDR3 nucleotides read TGTGCCAGCAGCTTGGCCGTAGCCAAAAACATTCAGTACTTC. As protein: CASSLAVAKNIQYF. This chain joins TRBV5-5 and TRBJ2-4; D ambiguous. From germline, CDR1 is SGHKS and CDR2 YYEKEE (reference sequence). Trimming shortened V by 0 bases and J by 0 bases, and 4 bases separated the two germline ends. The CDR3 extends over 14 amino acids. The full variable domain, with the rest looked up from reference TRBV5-5 and TRBJ2-4, is DAGVTQSPTHLIKTRGQQVTLRCSPISGHKSVSWYQQVLGQGPQFIFQYYEKEERGRGNFPDRFSARQFPNYSSELNVNALLLGDSALYLCASSLAVAKNIQYFGAGTRLSVL.

The rearrangement links TRBV5-1 to TRBJ1-1, with a weak D call TRBD1 (6 bases). The CDR3 is made up of 15 amino acids. Germline V gene data show CDR1 as SGHRS and CDR2 as YFSETQ. With 4 bases removed from V and 5 bases from J, the gap between germline ends came to 18 bases. CDR3 protein: CASSLLPGQTTEAFF. In DNA, the CDR3 is TGCGCCAGCAGCCTCCTCCCGGGACAAACAACTGAAGCTTTCTTT.

The V gene is TRBV19, the J gene TRBJ2-3; possible D gene TRBD2, 7 bases. Germline V gives CDR1 LNHDA, CDR2 SQIVND (reference sequence). V was pared by 5 bases and J by 1 base, with 10 bases between. This CDR3 is built from 14 residues. CDR3: CASSGGGGTDTQYF. The CDR3 DNA is TGTGCCAGTAGTGGGGGGGGCGGCACAGATACGCAGTATTTT.

The chain carries TRBV5-1 and TRBJ1-1, with D tentatively TRBD1 (5 bases). Germline CDR1 is SGHRS and CDR2 is YFSETQ. Between the trimmed V and J ends, which lost 0 bases and 4 bases, there was a span of 13 bases. The CDR3 contains 15 residues. The CDR3 loop reads CASSLVPGPSTEAFF. In DNA, the CDR3 is TGCGCCAGCAGCTTGGTTCCAGGGCCAAGCACTGAAGCTTTCTTT.

This rearrangement joins TRBV7-9 to TRBJ2-1, with TRBD1 identical over 9 bases. After removal of 6 bases from V and 8 bases from J, the junction contained 11 bases not matched to a gene. This CDR3 has 15 amino acids. Germline V gene sequence: CDR1 SEHNR, CDR2 FQNEAQ (reference sequence). The CDR3 reads CASSSRDRDFYEQFF. CDR3 coding DNA: TGTGCCAGCAGTTCCCGGGACAGGGATTTCTATGAGCAGTTCTTC.

The V and J genes are TRBV4-1 and TRBJ2-5; TRBD2 matches 13 bases. Germline CDR1 MGHRA, CDR2 YSYEKL. J lost 6 bases, V lost 0 bases, and 4 bases had no gene match. The CDR3 loop spans 16 amino acids. The CDR3, as DNA: TGCGCCAGCAGCCAAGATACTAGCGGGGGGGTAAAGACCCAGTACTTC. Translating gives CASSQDTSGGVKTQYF.

This clone was counted a single time. This chain uses TRBV7-9 with TRBJ1-1; D not resolved. V was clipped by 1 base and J by 10 bases, with 16 bases between them. Looked up from germline, CDR1 is SEHNR and CDR2 is FQNEAQ (reference sequence). The CDR3 is 14 amino acids. The CDR3 DNA sequence: TGTGCCAGCAGCTTAGAGCTAGGAGGAGCCGGAGCTTTCTTT. Protein sequence: CASSLELGGAGAFF.

The V and J genes are TRBV14 and TRBJ2-1, with a tentative D call TRBD2 (7 bases). The germline V gene has CDR1 SGHDN and CDR2 FVKESK. The CDR3 loop spans 15 amino acids. The ends were cut back, 3 bases at V and 5 bases at J, with 14 bases in the middle. In DNA form, the CDR3 reads TGTGCCAGCAGCCACTTCGGGGGGCTAGACAATGAGCAGTTCTTC. As protein: CASSHFGGLDNEQFF.

This rearrangement joins TRBV18 to TRBJ1-2, with D possibly being TRBD1 (5 bases). The V end was cut by 1 base, the J end by 0 bases, with 9 bases between. Germline values: CDR1 KGHSH, CDR2 LQKENI. The CDR3 length is 15 residues. Here the CDR3 reads CASSPRGGSNYGYTF. DNA for the CDR3: TGTGCCAGCTCACCACGCGGGGGGTCTAACTATGGCTACACCTTC.

The chain joins TRBV7-2 to TRBJ2-5; 7 nucleotides match TRBD2. The CDR3 extends over 14 amino acids. V was clipped by 3 bases and J by 4 bases; unmatched bases: 5. CDR1 is SGHTA and CDR2 is FQGNSA in the germline V gene. Here the CDR3 DNA reads TGTGCCAGCAGCTTTAACACGGGGGGAGAGACCCAGTACTTC. Its translation is CASSFNTGGETQYF.

CDR3 sequence: CASSLPQGIRGYTF. CDR3 DNA sequence: TGTGCCAGCAGTTTGCCGCAGGGAATTCGTGGCTACACCTTC. The chain recombines TRBV28 with TRBJ1-2, with D possibly matching TRBD1 (5 bases). The germline CDR1 and CDR2 sequences are MDHEN and SYDVKM. Deletions cut 3 bases from V and 7 bases from J, with 15 bases between. The CDR3 loop spans 14 amino acids.

The chain uses TRBV27 and TRBJ1-6; D is unresolved. V was trimmed by 2 bases and J by 10 bases, leaving 18 bases between them. Germline values: CDR1 MNHEY, CDR2 SMNVEV (reference sequence). CDR3 length equals 16 residues. The CDR3 sequence: CASSLNLGSRGSPLHF. The CDR3 DNA is TGTGCCAGCAGTTTAAATTTGGGGTCTCGGGGATCACCCCTCCACTTT.

The V and J genes are TRBV5-4 and TRBJ2-3; the D gene is possibly TRBD2 (6 bases). Germline CDR1 and CDR2: SGHNT and YYREEE (reference sequence). The CDR3 runs 14 residues. V was pared by 4 bases and J by 6 bases, with 15 bases between. CDR3 nucleotide sequence: TGTGCCAGCAGCCCGGGCTCGGGGAGGGATACGCAGTATTTT. Protein product: CASSPGSGRDTQYF.

A few counts support this clone. The rearrangement joins TRBV4-1 to TRBJ1-2; 8 positions match TRBD1. V lost 3 bases and J lost 7; bases outside the gene matches: 7. Germline V gene data show CDR1 as MGHRA and CDR2 as YSYEKL. This CDR3 has 14 amino acids. CDR3 DNA sequence: TGCGCCAGCAGCCACGACAGGGGTCTGGGTGGCTACACCTTC. This encodes CASSHDRGLGGYTF.

This chain connects TRBV21-1 to TRBJ1-2. TRBV21-1 is a known pseudogene. The CDR3 spans 17 residues. CDR3 protein: CASSKGTAPSGGYGYTF. The CDR3, as DNA: TGTGCCAGCAGCAAAGGAACCGCACCCTCGGGAGGCTATGGCTACACCTTC.

Concerning this clone: Compared with germline, one end of the junction differs, possibly owing to a read error. The genes are TRBV7-7 and TRBJ2-2; no reliable D call. This CDR3 is 13 amino acids long. Germline CDR1 is SSHAT and CDR2 is FNYEAQ (reference sequence). The chain's CDR3 is CASSSVYTGELFF. The CDR3, as DNA: TGTGCTAGCAGCTCCGTGTACACCGGGGAGCTGTTTTTT.

CDR3 residues: CASSQDLQGAPLALHF. The CDR3 DNA follows: TGTGCCAGCAGCCAAGATCTGCAGGGGGCTCCGTTGGCCCTCCACTTT. The chain employs TRBV4-2 and TRBJ1-6; 8 nucleotides agree with TRBD1. Germline assignment: CDR1 LGHNA and CDR2 YNFKEQ. The CDR3 extends over 16 amino acids. The junction had 12 bases not matched to a gene; V was cut back by 0 bases and J by 14 bases.

The V gene is TRBV18, the J gene TRBJ2-3; D may be TRBD2 (5 bases). CDR1 and CDR2 (germline): KGHSH, LQKENI. The CDR3 totals 15 residues. V was trimmed by 8 bases and J by 5 bases, leaving 20 bases between them. CDR3 nucleotide sequence: TGTGCCAGCACCAATGCGGGTACTCCGGGAGATACGCAGTATTTT. As protein: CASTNAGTPGDTQYF.